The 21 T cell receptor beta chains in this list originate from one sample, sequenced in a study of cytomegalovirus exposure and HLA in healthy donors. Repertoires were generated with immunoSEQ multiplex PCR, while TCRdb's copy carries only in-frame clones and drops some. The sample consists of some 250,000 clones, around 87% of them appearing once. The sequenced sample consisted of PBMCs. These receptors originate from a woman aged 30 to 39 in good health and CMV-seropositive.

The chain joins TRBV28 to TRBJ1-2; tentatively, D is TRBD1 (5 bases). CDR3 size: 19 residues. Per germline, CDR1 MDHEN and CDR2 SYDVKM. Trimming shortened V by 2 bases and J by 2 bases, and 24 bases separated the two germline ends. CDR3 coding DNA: TGTGCCAGCAGTTTAACATTCGCCGGGACTCACGGCTTAAACTATGGCTACACCTTC. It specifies CASSLTFAGTHGLNYGYTF.

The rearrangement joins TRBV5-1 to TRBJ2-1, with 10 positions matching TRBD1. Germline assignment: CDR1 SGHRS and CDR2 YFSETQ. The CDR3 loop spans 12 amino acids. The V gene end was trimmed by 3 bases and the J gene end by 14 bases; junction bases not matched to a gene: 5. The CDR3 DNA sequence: TGCGCCAGCAGCTGGACCGGGACAGGGGAGTTCTTC. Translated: CASSWTGTGEFF.

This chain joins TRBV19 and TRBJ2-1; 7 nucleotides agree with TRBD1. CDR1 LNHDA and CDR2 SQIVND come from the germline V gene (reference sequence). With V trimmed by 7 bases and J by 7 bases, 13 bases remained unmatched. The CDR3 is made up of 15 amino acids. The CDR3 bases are TGTGCCAGTAACCTTAGGGACAGTTTTGGGAATGAGCAGTTCTTC. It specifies CASNLRDSFGNEQFF.

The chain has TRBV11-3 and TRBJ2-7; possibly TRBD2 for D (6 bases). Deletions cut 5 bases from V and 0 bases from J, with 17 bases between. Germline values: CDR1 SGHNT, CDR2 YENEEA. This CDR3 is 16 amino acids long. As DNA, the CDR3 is TGTGCCAGCAGCCCGCCGGGAGCGGGTCTCTCCTACGAGCAGTACTTC. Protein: CASSPPGAGLSYEQYF. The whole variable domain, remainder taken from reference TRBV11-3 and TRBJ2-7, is EAGVVQSPRYKIIEKKQPVAFWCNPISGHNTLYWYLQNLGQGPELLIRYENEEAVDDSQLPKDRFSAERLKGVDSTLKIQPAELGDSAVYLCASSPPGAGLSYEQYFGPGTRLTVT.

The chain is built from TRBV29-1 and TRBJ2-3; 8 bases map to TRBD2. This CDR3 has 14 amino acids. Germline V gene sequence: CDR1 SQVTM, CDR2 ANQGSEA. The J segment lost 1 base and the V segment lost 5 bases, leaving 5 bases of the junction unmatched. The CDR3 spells CSVQTSERTDTQYF. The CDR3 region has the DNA TGCAGCGTTCAGACTAGCGAACGCACAGATACGCAGTATTTT.

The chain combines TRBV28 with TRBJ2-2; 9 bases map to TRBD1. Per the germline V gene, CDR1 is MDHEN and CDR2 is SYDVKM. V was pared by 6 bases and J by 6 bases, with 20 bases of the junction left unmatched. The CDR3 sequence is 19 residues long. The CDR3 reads CASSRLRVSGQGISGELFF. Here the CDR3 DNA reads TGTGCCAGCAGCAGGCTCAGGGTTTCGGGACAGGGTATTTCCGGGGAGCTGTTTTTT.

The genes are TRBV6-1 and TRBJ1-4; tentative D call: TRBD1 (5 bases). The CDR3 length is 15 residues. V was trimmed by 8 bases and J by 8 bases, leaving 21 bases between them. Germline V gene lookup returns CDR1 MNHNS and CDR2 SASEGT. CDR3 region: CASEAGWRLFEKLFF. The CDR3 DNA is TGTGCCAGCGAGGCAGGGTGGAGATTATTCGAAAAACTGTTTTTT.

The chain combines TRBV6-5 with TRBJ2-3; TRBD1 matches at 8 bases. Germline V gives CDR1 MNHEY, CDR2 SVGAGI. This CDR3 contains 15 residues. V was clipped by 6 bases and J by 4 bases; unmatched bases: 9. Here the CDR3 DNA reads TGTGCCAGCAGCCCCACGACAGGGGCGCCAGATACGCAGTATTTT. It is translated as CASSPTTGAPDTQYF.

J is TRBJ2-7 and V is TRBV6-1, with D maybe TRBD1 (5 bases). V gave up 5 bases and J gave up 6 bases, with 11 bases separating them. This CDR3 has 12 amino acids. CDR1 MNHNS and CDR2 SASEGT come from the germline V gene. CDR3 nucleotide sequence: TGTGCCAGCAGTCCAGGGTCGGGCGAGCAGTACTTC. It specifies CASSPGSGEQYF.

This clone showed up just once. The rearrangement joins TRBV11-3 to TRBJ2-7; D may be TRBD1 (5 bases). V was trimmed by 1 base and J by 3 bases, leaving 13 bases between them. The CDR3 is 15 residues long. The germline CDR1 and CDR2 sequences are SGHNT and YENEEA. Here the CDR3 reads CASSLGSDSLYEQYF. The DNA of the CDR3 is TGTGCCAGCAGCTTAGGGTCAGACAGTCTCTACGAGCAGTACTTC.

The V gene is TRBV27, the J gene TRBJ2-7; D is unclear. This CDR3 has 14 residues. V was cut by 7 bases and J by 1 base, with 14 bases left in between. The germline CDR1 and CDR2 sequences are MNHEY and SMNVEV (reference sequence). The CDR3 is CASKPRARSYEQYF. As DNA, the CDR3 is TGTGCCAGCAAACCGAGAGCACGATCCTACGAGCAGTACTTC.

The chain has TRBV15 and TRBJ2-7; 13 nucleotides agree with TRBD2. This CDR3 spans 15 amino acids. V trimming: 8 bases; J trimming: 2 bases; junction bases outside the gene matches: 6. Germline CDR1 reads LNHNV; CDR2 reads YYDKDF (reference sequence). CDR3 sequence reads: CATGEGLAGTYEQYF. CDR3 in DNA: TGTGCCACCGGAGAGGGACTAGCGGGGACCTACGAGCAGTACTTC.

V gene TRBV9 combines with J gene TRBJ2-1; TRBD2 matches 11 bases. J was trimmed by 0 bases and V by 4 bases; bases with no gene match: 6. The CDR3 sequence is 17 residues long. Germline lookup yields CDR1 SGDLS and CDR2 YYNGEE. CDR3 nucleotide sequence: TGTGCCAGCAGCTCCCCGACTAGCGGGATCTCCTACAATGAGCAGTTCTTC. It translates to CASSSPTSGISYNEQFF.

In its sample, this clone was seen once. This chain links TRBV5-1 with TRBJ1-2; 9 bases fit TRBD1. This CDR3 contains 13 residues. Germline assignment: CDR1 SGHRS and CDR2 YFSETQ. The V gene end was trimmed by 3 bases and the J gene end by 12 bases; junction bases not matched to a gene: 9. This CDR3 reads CASSYSGQGSHTF. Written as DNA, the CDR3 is TGCGCCAGCAGCTACTCGGGACAGGGCTCCCACACCTTC.

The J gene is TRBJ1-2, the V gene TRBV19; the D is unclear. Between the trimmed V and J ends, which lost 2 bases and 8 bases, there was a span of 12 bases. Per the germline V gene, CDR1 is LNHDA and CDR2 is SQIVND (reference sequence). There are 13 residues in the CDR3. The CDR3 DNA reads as TGTGCCAGTAGTATACGTACGACGGAGGGCTACACCTTC. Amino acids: CASSIRTTEGYTF.

The CDR3 DNA reads TGTGCCAGCAGCTTGAACAGGGCTAACAACTATGGCTACACCTTC. Residues: CASSLNRANNYGYTF. The chain carries TRBV7-8 and TRBJ1-2; D may be TRBD1 (6 bases). The V end lost 3 bases, the J end lost 2 bases, and 13 bases lay between the germline ends. The CDR3 is made up of 15 amino acids. Germline CDR1 SGHVS, CDR2 FQNEAQ.

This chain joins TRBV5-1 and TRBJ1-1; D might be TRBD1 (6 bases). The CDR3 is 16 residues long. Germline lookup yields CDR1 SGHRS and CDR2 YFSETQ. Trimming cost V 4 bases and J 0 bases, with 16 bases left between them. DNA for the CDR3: TGCGCCAGCAGCAAGGATACGGGACATCTGAACACTGAAGCTTTCTTT. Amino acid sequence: CASSKDTGHLNTEAFF.

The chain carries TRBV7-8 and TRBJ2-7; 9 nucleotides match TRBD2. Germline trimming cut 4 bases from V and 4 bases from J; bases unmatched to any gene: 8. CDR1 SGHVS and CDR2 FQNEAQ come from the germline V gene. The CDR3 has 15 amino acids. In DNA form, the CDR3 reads TGTGCCAGCAGCTCCCCGACTAGCGGTCTATACGAGCAGTACTTC. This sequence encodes CASSSPTSGLYEQYF.

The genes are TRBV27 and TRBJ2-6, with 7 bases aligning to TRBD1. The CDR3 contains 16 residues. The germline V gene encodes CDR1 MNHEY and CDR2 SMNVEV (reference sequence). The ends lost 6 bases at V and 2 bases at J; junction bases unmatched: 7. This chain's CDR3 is CASRALGGAGANVLTF. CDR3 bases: TGTGCCAGCAGGGCATTAGGGGGCGCTGGGGCCAACGTCCTGACTTTC.

In nucleotides, the CDR3 is TGCGCCAGCAGCTTGGGGCAGGGGGCAGGTGTCGGCTATGGCTACACCTTC. It yields the protein CASSLGQGAGVGYGYTF. The chain employs TRBV5-1 and TRBJ1-2; TRBD1 agrees at 8 bases. Unmatched junction bases numbered 11, after V lost 0 bases and J lost 4 bases. Germline CDR1 and CDR2: SGHRS and YFSETQ. This CDR3 is built from 17 residues. Full variable domain (rest looked up from reference TRBV5-1 and TRBJ1-2): KAGVTQTPRYLIKTRGQQVTLSCSPISGHRSVSWYQQTPGQGLQFLFEYFSETQRNKGNFPGRFSGRQFSNSRSEMNVSTLELGDSALYLCASSLGQGAGVGYGYTFGSGTRLTVV.

The CDR3 region is CASSLWGQGAEKLFF. CDR3 DNA: TGCGCCAGCAGCTTGTGGGGGCAGGGGGCTGAAAAACTGTTTTTT. The chain combines TRBV5-1 with TRBJ1-4, with 8 bases identical to TRBD1. Germline V gives CDR1 SGHRS, CDR2 YFSETQ. The CDR3 has 15 residues. The V gene end was trimmed by 1 base and the J gene end by 7 bases; junction bases not matched to a gene: 6.